Reported below is one TCR beta chain. It lacks a known antigen. No clone much larger than this one lies a single base away; base qualities are absent. This sample was taken from a study of CD8 T cell repertoires and HIV-1 epitope variants (TCRdb year 2020). At the level of the whole study: In separate culture wells, T cells were stimulated with each of twenty-five peptides that represented autologous and known Gag and Nef epitope variants. An aliquot of 1M T cells was saved as an uncultured baseline condition, separate from the approximately 75 T cell cultures. T cells were enriched with the EasySep Human T Cell Enrichment Kit and co-cultured with equal numbers of autologous T cell-negative cells as antigen-presenting cells. The epitopes tested were three Gag epitope families plus Nef HW9 and YT9. Control conditions included a CMV, EBV and flu peptide pool, the Ebola AY9 epitope as negative control, and a no-peptide well. For about 10 days the cultures were kept in IMDM with gentamicin, and on days 3 and 7 half of the media was changed with IL-2, IL-7 and IL-15 added. A total of over 65 T cell cultures were run, with each culture condition done in triplicate except for one peptide, which was done in duplicate.

The EasySep Human CD8+ T Cell Enrichment Kit was used on day 10 to isolate CD8+ T cells from every culture. Study-wide conclusions, independent of this receptor: The study identified about 9 antigen-specific TCR beta clonotypes, 5 to 7 of which appeared to be cross-reactive for autologous or known escape epitope variants. The assay could identify only TCR beta chains and pointed to proliferation in response to antigen, not to T cell function or cytokine profile. Roughly 5 clonotypes recognized the Nef KF9 family and one clonotype recognized the HW9 family, while no responses to the TAALDMSHF plasma variant were seen.

Sequencing of TCR beta CDR3 regions was done on the immunoSEQ platform at survey depth. The QIAamp DNA micro kit was used to extract genomic DNA from every cultured and uncultured CD8+ T cell population. The original methods were these. Samples with fewer than 5,000 productive reads were excluded, which removed about 6% of the roughly 75 HIV peptide-stimulated cultures. A MANAFEST web app trimmed sequences to CDR3 and removed nonproductive sequences, CDR3s under 5 amino acids, and those not starting C or ending F/W. For a clonotype to count as antigen-specific, the clonotype had to expand relative to the no-peptide control in at least 2 of 3 replicates at FDR 0.01, and only within one epitope family. A specific clonotype also had to show a frequency at least fivefold higher than in wells stimulated with peptides from other epitope families. As stored in TCRdb, this immuneACCESS dataset retains in-frame rearrangements with V and J assigned. A fraction of the clones does not appear; measured against another copy, unresolved V genes explain less than half of the discrepancy, and the remainder lacks a known reason. V, J and clone size derive from that table, while D and trimming were established from the DNA sequence. A total of under 100,000 clones appear in this sample, more than 65% of them only once. The ten largest clones represent 20% to 30% of the sample.

The CDR1 and CDR2 encoded by the germline V gene are MNHEY and SVGAGI. The CDR3 goes from the cysteine to the phenylalanine over 15 residues. Of the read, only the CDR3 DNA is kept; its 45 bases are in frame from base 1. Trimming accounts for 4 bases at V and 9 bases at J, while the number of junction bases matched to no gene is 8. Material for sequencing was uncultured baseline CD8+ T cells from peripheral blood mononuclear cells (PBMCs). The source is a male donor with HIV. The V and J segments used are TRBV6-5 and TRBJ1-6; 8 central nucleotides agree with TRBD1. The DNA reads TGTGCCAGCAGTTCCCCGGACAGGGTTTTTTCACCCCTCCACTTT. It codes for CASSSPDRVFSPLHF.